Following are 5 T cell receptor beta chains from one sample sequenced in a study of T cell responses to AZD1222 COVID-19 vaccine. TCRdb's table, derived via immunoSEQ multiplex PCR, lists solely in-frame clones and lacks some. This sample has just over 150,000 clones, with 75% to 90% found just once. The sequencing used peripheral blood, collected after recovery from COVID-19. All receptors derive from an adult who had recovered from COVID-19.

The chain links TRBV3-1 (or the pseudogene TRBV3-2) to TRBJ1-2; D unclear. V was cut by 0 bases and J by 4 bases, with 9 bases left in between. The CDR3 is 14 amino acids. The V gene's germline CDR1 is LGHDT and CDR2 YNNKEL (reference sequence). The CDR3 loop reads CASSQDWGFYGYTF. In DNA, the CDR3 is TGTGCCAGCAGCCAAGATTGGGGATTCTATGGCTACACCTTC.

This clone was seen a few times. The V gene is TRBV19, the J gene TRBJ1-6, with TRBD1 matching 8 bases. In germline, CDR1 is LNHDA, CDR2 SQIVND (reference sequence). The junction had 9 bases not matched to a gene; V was cut back by 7 bases and J by 10 bases. The CDR3 is made up of 14 amino acids. CDR3 nucleotides: TGTGCCAGTACGGTGGCAGGGGGCAGCTCACCCCTCCACTTT. This codes for CASTVAGGSSPLHF.

The genes are TRBV18 and TRBJ2-3; no definite D call. Trimming removed 2 bases from V and 6 bases from J, with 15 bases in between. The CDR3 runs 15 residues. The germline V gene encodes CDR1 KGHSH and CDR2 LQKENI. The CDR3 loop reads CASSPFPGAIDTQYF. DNA of the CDR3: TGTGCCAGCTCACCATTCCCGGGCGCAATCGATACGCAGTATTTT. Based on the CDR3 plus reference TRBV18 and TRBJ2-3, the full variable domain is NAGVMQNPRHLVRRRGQEARLRCSPMKGHSHVYWYRQLPEEGLKFMVYLQKENIIDESGMPKERFSAEFPKEGPSILRIQQVVRGDSAAYFCASSPFPGAIDTQYFGPGTRLTVL.

The chain links TRBV27 to TRBJ1-3; possible D gene TRBD1, 6 bases. V lost 6 bases and J 2 bases, leaving 14 bases between the germline ends. Looked up from germline, CDR1 is MNHEY and CDR2 is SMNVEV (reference sequence). The length of the CDR3 is 15 residues. The CDR3 region has the DNA TGTGCCAGCAGGATGGGGCCAGGGGCTGGAAACACCATATATTTT. This sequence encodes CASRMGPGAGNTIYF.

The chain carries TRBV5-5 and TRBJ2-7, with D uncertain. Trimming shortened V by 2 bases and J by 2 bases, and 5 bases separated the two germline ends. The CDR3 loop spans 12 amino acids. From germline, CDR1 is SGHKS and CDR2 YYEKEE (reference sequence). CDR3 in DNA: TGTGCCAGCAGCTTCGACACCTACGAGCAGTACTTC. This sequence encodes CASSFDTYEQYF. Using reference TRBV5-5 and TRBJ2-7 for the parts outside the CDR3, the full variable domain is DAGVTQSPTHLIKTRGQQVTLRCSPISGHKSVSWYQQVLGQGPQFIFQYYEKEERGRGNFPDRFSARQFPNYSSELNVNALLLGDSALYLCASSFDTYEQYFGPGTRLTVT.